This entry lists 17 T cell receptor beta chains sequenced from one sample in a study of shared clonotypes between healthy human individuals. Libraries were prepared by immunoSEQ multiplex PCR; TCRdb keeps only in-frame clonotypes and omits some of them. The data contain fewer than 1.6 million clones, 98% to 99% of them singletons. The sample consisted of naive CD4+ T cells sorted from blood. This sample's subset: CD45RA+ positively selected. These receptors were collected from a young man in good health.

The J gene is TRBJ1-5, the V gene TRBV6-1; TRBD1 matches 7 bases. The ends lost 4 bases at V and 3 bases at J; junction bases unmatched: 3. Germline CDR1 MNHNS, CDR2 SASEGT. The CDR3 contains 14 residues. In DNA, the CDR3 is TGTGCCAGCAGTGTGACAGGGTACAATCAGCCCCAGCATTTT. It is translated as CASSVTGYNQPQHF.

As to this clone: Different DNA sequences within this sample yield the same CDR3. The chain is built from TRBV18 and TRBJ2-3; D may be TRBD2 (5 bases). V dropped 1 base and J dropped 0 bases, with 11 bases sitting between them. Germline CDR1 reads KGHSH; CDR2 reads LQKENI. This CDR3 is built from 16 residues. The CDR3 DNA reads as TGTGCCAGCTCACCACTTAGCGCCGCTAGCACAGATACGCAGTATTTT. Translation: CASSPLSAASTDTQYF.

V is TRBV27 and J is TRBJ2-7; TRBD1 or TRBD2 may be the D gene (6 bases each). Between the trimmed V and J ends, which lost 8 bases and 2 bases, there was a span of 13 bases. In germline, CDR1 is MNHEY, CDR2 SMNVEV (reference sequence). The CDR3 covers 13 residues. As DNA, the CDR3 is TGTGCCAGCGGGGGGAAGGGGGCCTACGAGCAGTACTTC. Its translation: CASGGKGAYEQYF.

This chain uses TRBV27 with TRBJ2-3; the D is unclear. CDR3 length: 13 residues. Germline loops: CDR1 MNHEY, CDR2 SMNVEV (reference sequence). With 7 bases removed from V and 3 bases from J, the gap between germline ends came to 11 bases. The CDR3 loop is CASIPTGTDTQYF. Here the CDR3 DNA reads TGTGCCAGCATCCCAACTGGTACAGATACGCAGTATTTT.

The CDR3: CASSLMPRASGRALNEQFF. CDR3 nucleotide sequence: TGTGCCAGCAGCTTAATGCCGAGGGCTAGCGGGAGGGCCCTCAATGAGCAGTTCTTC. This chain connects TRBV7-2 to TRBJ2-1; 12 positions agree with TRBD2. The CDR3 runs 19 residues. V shed 2 bases, J shed 6 bases, and the junction held 14 bases outside the gene matches. The germline V gene has CDR1 SGHTA and CDR2 FQGNSA. Full variable domain (outside the CDR3, taken from reference TRBV7-2 and TRBJ2-1): GAGVSQSPSNKVTEKGKDVELRCDPISGHTALYWYRQSLGQGLEFLIYFQGNSAPDKSGLPSDRFSAERTGGSVSTLTIQRTQQEDSAVYLCASSLMPRASGRALNEQFFGPGTRLTVL.

This sequence joins TRBV2 and TRBJ1-3, with D maybe TRBD1 (5 bases). Trimming shortened V by 5 bases and J by 0 bases, and 11 bases separated the two germline ends. The germline gives CDR1 SNHLY, CDR2 FYNNEI. This CDR3 is built from 15 residues. As DNA, the CDR3 is TGTGCCAGCAGTTCCAGGGACGGCTCTGGAAACACCATATATTTT. Amino acid sequence: CASSSRDGSGNTIYF. The full variable domain, with the rest looked up from reference TRBV2 and TRBJ1-3, is EPEVTQTPSHQVTQMGQEVILRCVPISNHLYFYWYRQILGQKVEFLVSFYNNEISEKSEIFDDQFSVERPDGSNFTLKIRSTKLEDSAMYFCASSSRDGSGNTIYFGEGSWLTVV.

Of note for this clone: This sample includes further DNA sequences coding for the same CDR3. The chain recombines TRBV5-6 with TRBJ2-3; D ambiguous. This CDR3 is built from 13 residues. Trimming stripped 0 bases from V and 3 bases from J, with 5 bases between. The germline CDR1 and CDR2 sequences are SGHDT and YYEEEE. The CDR3 loop is CASSLAGTDTQYF. The CDR3 DNA reads as TGTGCCAGCAGCTTGGCTGGGACAGATACGCAGTATTTT.

The CDR3 DNA follows: TGTGCCAGCAGCTTAGAGGGCGGAACCTACGAGCAGTACTTC. It is translated as CASSLEGGTYEQYF. The chain is built from TRBV7-9 and TRBJ2-7; unclear D gene. Trimming took off 1 base at V and 2 bases at J, with 9 bases between the two ends. Germline V gives CDR1 SEHNR, CDR2 FQNEAQ (reference sequence). The CDR3 covers 14 residues.

V gene TRBV7-9 combines with J gene TRBJ1-4; no firm D call. The CDR3 loop spans 15 amino acids. Germline loops: CDR1 SEHNR, CDR2 FQNEAQ (reference sequence). V was cut by 3 bases and J by 5 bases, with 13 bases left in between. The CDR3 nucleotides read TGTGCCAGCAGCTTCTGGCTCAGGACCAATGAAAAACTGTTTTTT. This codes for CASSFWLRTNEKLFF.

The chain uses TRBV19 and TRBJ2-1; 9 bases line up with TRBD1. In germline, CDR1 is LNHDA, CDR2 SQIVND (reference sequence). With V trimmed by 5 bases and J by 9 bases, 11 bases remained unmatched. This CDR3 is built from 15 residues. The CDR3 region has the DNA TGTGCCAGTAGTGGCCGGGACAGGGTGGAGACTGAGCAGTTCTTC. Encoded protein: CASSGRDRVETEQFF.

V and J are TRBV25-1 and TRBJ2-3, with D uncertain. Germline V lookup: CDR1 MGHDK, CDR2 SYGVNS. The CDR3 is 15 amino acids. The V end was cut by 3 bases, the J end by 0 bases, with 10 bases between. Here the CDR3 reads CASSEIRSSTDTQYF. The CDR3 DNA sequence: TGTGCCAGCAGTGAGATTAGATCTAGCACAGATACGCAGTATTTT.

The chain links TRBV19 to TRBJ2-1; no firm D call. V was cut by 4 bases and J by 10 bases, with 11 bases left in between. In germline, CDR1 is LNHDA, CDR2 SQIVND (reference sequence). The CDR3 is 12 residues long. The CDR3 loop reads CASSRAPTEQFF. The CDR3 nucleotides read TGTGCCAGTAGTAGAGCGCCCACCGAGCAGTTCTTC.

This chain links TRBV4-3 with TRBJ1-2; D unclear. CDR1 and CDR2 (germline): LGHNA, YSLEER. The CDR3 covers 13 residues. The V end was cut by 0 bases, the J end by 5 bases, with 7 bases between. CDR3 in DNA: TGCGCCAGCAGCCAAGACATCGCATATGGCTACACCTTC. It specifies CASSQDIAYGYTF.

CDR3 in amino acids: CSVGLAGASYNEQFF. CDR3 nucleotides: TGCAGCGTAGGACTAGCGGGAGCATCCTACAATGAGCAGTTCTTC. The V gene is TRBV29-1, the J gene TRBJ2-1, with 13 bases lining up with TRBD2. V was clipped by 6 bases and J by 1 base; unmatched bases: 3. This CDR3 spans 15 amino acids. In germline, CDR1 is SQVTM, CDR2 ANQGSEA.

A word on this clone: This sample includes further DNA sequences coding for the same CDR3. The chain combines TRBV5-5 with TRBJ1-4; no clear D gene. This CDR3 contains 14 residues. Germline CDR1 is SGHKS and CDR2 is YYEKEE (reference sequence). Trimming took 0 bases from V and 3 from J, leaving 6 bases between them. The CDR3 region is CASSLGISNEKLFF. CDR3 DNA: TGTGCCAGCAGCTTGGGGATCTCTAATGAAAAACTGTTTTTT.

For this clone: Additional DNA sequences in this sample encode the identical CDR3. The CDR3 nucleotides read TGTGCCAGCTCGGACGGACAGAACACTGAAGCTTTCTTT. Residues: CASSDGQNTEAFF. The rearrangement uses TRBV18 and TRBJ1-1, with D perhaps matching TRBD1 (5 bases). CDR1 is KGHSH, CDR2 LQKENI, per germline. V shed 6 bases and J shed 1 base, with 9 bases lying between them. The length of the CDR3 is 13 residues.

V usage is TRBV2 and J usage is TRBJ1-1; D may be TRBD1 (5 bases). From germline, CDR1 is SNHLY and CDR2 FYNNEI. V was cut by 6 bases and J by 0 bases, with 11 bases left in between. This CDR3 spans 14 amino acids. In DNA, the CDR3 is TGTGCCAGCAGACAGGCCGAGATGAACACTGAAGCTTTCTTT. Translated: CASRQAEMNTEAFF.